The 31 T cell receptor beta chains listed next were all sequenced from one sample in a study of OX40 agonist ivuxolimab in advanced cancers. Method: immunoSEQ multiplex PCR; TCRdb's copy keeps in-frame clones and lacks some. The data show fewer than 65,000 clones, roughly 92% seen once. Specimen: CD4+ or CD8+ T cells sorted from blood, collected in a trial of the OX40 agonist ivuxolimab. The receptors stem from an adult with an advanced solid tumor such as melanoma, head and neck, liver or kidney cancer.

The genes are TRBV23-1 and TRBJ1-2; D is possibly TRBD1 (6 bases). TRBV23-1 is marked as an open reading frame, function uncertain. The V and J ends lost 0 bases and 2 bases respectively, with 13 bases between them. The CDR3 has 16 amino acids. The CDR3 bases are TGCGCCAGCAGTCAATCCGGGCTGGGGGCGAACTATGGCTACACCTTC. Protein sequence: CASSQSGLGANYGYTF.

CDR3 sequence reads: CASSLTMTSTDTQYF. The CDR3 region has the DNA TGTGCCAGCAGCCTTACTATGACTAGCACAGATACGCAGTATTTT. The V call is TRBV7-6, the J call TRBJ2-3; D unclear. The germline V gene encodes CDR1 SGHVS and CDR2 FNYEAQ. The CDR3 length is 15 residues. V was cut by 5 bases and J by 0 bases, with 12 bases left in between.

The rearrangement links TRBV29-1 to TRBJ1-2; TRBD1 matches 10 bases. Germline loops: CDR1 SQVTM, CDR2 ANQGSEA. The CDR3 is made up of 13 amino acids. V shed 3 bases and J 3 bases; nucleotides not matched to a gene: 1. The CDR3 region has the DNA TGCAGCGTTGACGGGACAGGGGACTATGGCTACACCTTC. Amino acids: CSVDGTGDYGYTF.

CDR3: CASSQGDNSDTEAFF. The CDR3 DNA reads TGCGCCAGCAGTCAAGGCGACAACTCCGACACTGAAGCTTTCTTT. This rearrangement joins TRBV23-1 to TRBJ1-1; D gene ambiguous. TRBV23-1 is identified as an open reading frame with a role that is uncertain. V was pared by 2 bases and J by 3 bases, with 13 bases between. This CDR3 region has 15 residues.

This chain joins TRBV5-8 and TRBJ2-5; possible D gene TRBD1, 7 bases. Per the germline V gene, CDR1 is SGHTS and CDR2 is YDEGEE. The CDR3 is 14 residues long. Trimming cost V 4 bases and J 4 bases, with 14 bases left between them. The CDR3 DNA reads TGTGCCAGCAGCGCGGCGGGACAGATAGAGACCCAGTACTTC. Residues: CASSAAGQIETQYF.

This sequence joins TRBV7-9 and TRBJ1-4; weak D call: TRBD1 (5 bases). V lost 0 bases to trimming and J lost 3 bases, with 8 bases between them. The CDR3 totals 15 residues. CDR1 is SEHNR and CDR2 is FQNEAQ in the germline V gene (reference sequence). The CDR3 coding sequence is TGTGCCAGCAGCTTAGCGCAGGGCCCTAATGAAAAACTGTTTTTT. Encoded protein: CASSLAQGPNEKLFF. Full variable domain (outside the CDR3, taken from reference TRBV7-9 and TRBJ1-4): DTGVSQNPRHKITKRGQNVTFRCDPISEHNRLYWYRQTLGQGPEFLTYFQNEAQLEKSRLLSDRFSAERPKGSFSTLEIQRTEQGDSAMYLCASSLAQGPNEKLFFGSGTQLSVL.

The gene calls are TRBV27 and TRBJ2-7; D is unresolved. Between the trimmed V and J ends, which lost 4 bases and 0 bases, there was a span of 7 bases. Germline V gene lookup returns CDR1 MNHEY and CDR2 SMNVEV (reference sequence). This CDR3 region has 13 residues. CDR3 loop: CASSYGPSYEQYF. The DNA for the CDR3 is TGTGCCAGCAGTTACGGGCCCTCCTACGAGCAGTACTTC.

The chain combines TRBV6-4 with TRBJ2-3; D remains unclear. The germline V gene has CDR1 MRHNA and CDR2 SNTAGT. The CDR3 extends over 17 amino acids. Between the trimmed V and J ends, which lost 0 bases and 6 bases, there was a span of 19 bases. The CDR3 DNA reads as TGTGCCAGCAGTGACTCGAGATCCGGGTCGGGCGCGGATACGCAGTATTTT. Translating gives CASSDSRSGSGADTQYF.

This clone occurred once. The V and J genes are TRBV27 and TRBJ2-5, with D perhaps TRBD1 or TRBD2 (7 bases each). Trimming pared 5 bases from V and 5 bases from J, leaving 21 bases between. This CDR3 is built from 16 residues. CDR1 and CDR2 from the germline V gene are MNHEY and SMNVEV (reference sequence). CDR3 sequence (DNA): TGTGCCAGCAGTACTGAGGAGAGACAGGGAGGGGAGACCCAGTACTTC. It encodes CASSTEERQGGETQYF.

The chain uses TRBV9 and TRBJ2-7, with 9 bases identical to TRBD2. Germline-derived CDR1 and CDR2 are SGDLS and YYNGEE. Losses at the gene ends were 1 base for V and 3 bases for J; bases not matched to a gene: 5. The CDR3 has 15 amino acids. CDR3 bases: TGTGCCAGCAGCGTAAGCCCTAGCGGGGTCTACGAGCAGTACTTC. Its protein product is CASSVSPSGVYEQYF.

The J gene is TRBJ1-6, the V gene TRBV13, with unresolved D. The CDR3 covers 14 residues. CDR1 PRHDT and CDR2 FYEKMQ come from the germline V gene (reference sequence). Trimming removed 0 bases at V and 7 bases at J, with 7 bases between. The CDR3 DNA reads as TGTGCCAGCAGCTTAGGGCCAACAAATTCACCCCTCCACTTT. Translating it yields CASSLGPTNSPLHF.

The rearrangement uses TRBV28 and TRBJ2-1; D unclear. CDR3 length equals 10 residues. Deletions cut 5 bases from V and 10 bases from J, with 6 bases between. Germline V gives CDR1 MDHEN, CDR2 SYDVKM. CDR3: CASSRKEQFF. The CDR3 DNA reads TGTGCCAGCAGTCGAAAGGAGCAGTTCTTC.

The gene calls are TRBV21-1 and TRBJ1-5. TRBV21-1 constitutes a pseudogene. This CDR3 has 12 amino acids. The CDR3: CASSPRWQPQHF. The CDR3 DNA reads TGTGCCAGCAGCCCCCGGTGGCAGCCCCAGCATTTT.

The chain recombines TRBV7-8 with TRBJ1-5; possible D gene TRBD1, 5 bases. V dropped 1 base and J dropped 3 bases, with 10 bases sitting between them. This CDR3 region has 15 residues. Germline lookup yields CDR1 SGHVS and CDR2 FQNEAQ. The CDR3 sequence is CASSLESGPNQPQHF. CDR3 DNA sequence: TGTGCCAGCAGCTTAGAATCAGGGCCCAATCAGCCCCAGCATTTT.

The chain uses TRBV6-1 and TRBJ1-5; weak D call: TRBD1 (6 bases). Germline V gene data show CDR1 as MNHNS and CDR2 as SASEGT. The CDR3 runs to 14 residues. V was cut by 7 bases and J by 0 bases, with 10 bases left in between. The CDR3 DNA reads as TGTGCCAGCAACGGACAGTATAGCAATCAGCCCCAGCATTTT. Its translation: CASNGQYSNQPQHF.

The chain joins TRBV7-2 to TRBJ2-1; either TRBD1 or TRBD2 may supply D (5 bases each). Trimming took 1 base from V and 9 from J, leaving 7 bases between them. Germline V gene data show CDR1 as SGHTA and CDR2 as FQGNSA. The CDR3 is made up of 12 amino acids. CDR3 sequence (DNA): TGTGCCAGCAGCTTAGTGGGGACTGAGCAGTTCTTC. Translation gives CASSLVGTEQFF.

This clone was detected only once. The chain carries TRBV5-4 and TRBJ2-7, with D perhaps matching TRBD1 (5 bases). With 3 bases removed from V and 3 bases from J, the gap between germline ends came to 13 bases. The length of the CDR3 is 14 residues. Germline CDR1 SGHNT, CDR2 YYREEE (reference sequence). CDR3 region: CASSSPSQGYEQYF. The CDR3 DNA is TGTGCCAGCAGCTCCCCGAGTCAGGGCTACGAGCAGTACTTC.

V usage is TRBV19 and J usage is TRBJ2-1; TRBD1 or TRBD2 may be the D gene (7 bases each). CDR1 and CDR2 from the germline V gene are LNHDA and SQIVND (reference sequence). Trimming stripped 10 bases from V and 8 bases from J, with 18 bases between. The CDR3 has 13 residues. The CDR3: CATRRGGLDEQFF. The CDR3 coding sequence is TGTGCCACCCGCAGGGGGGGCCTCGATGAGCAGTTCTTC.

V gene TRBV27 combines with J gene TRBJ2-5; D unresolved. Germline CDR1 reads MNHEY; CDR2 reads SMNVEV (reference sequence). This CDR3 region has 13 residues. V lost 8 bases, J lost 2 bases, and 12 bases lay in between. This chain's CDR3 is CASSTLEQETQYF. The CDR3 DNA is TGTGCCAGCTCGACCTTGGAACAAGAGACCCAGTACTTC.

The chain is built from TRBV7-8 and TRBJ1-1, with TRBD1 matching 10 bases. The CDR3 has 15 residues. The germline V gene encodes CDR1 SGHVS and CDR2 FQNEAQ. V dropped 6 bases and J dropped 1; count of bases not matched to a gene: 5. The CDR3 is CASRPRQGANTEAFF. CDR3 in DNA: TGTGCCAGCAGGCCCCGACAGGGGGCGAACACTGAAGCTTTCTTT.

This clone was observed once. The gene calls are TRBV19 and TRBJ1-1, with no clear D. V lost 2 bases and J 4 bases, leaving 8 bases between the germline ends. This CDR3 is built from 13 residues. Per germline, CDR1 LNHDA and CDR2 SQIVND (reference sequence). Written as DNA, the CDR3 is TGTGCCAGTAGTATAAGTGGGAGCACTGAAGCTTTCTTT. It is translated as CASSISGSTEAFF. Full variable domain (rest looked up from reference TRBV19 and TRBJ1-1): DGGITQSPKYLFRKEGQNVTLSCEQNLNHDAMYWYRQDPGQGLRLIYYSQIVNDFQKGDIAEGYSVSREKKESFPLTVTSAQKNPTAFYLCASSISGSTEAFFGQGTRLTVV.

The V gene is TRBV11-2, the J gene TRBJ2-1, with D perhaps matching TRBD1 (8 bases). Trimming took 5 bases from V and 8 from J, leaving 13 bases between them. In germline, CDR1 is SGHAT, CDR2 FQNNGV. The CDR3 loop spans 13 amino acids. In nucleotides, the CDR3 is TGTGCCAGCAGCGTAACAGGGGGGGATGAGCAGTTCTTC. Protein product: CASSVTGGDEQFF.

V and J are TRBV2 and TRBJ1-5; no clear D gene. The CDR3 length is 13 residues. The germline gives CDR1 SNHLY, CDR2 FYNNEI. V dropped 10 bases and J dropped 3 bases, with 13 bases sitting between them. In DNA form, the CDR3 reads TGTGCCACCAGGTGGGAAGTCAATCAGCCCCAGCATTTT. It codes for CATRWEVNQPQHF.

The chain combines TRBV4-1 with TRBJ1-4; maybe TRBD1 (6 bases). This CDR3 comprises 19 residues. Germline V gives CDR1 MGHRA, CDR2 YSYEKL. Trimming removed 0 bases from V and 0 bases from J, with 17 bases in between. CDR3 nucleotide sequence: TGCGCCAGCAGCCAAGATCCGCCGGGGGCCCTGGCAACTAATGAAAAACTGTTTTTT. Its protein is CASSQDPPGALATNEKLFF.

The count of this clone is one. The DNA for the CDR3 is TGCGCCAGCAGCCAAGTTGGGGGCTACGAGCAGTACTTC. Amino acid sequence: CASSQVGGYEQYF. V usage is TRBV4-1 and J usage is TRBJ2-7, with D possibly called TRBD1 or TRBD2 (5 bases each). Germline loops: CDR1 MGHRA, CDR2 YSYEKL. Trimming removed 1 base from V and 3 bases from J, with 7 bases in between. There are 13 residues in the CDR3.

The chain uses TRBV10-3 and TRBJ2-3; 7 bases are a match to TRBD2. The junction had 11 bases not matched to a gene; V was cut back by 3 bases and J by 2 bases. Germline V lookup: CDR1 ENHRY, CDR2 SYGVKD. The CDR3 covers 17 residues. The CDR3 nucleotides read TGTGCCATCAGTGAAGTCCCCGGGACTACAAACACAGATACGCAGTATTTT. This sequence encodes CAISEVPGTTNTDTQYF.

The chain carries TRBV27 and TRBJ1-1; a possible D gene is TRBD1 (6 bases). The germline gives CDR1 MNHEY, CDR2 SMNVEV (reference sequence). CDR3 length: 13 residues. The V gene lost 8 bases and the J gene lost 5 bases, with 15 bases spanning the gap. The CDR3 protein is CASFLGGGTEAFF. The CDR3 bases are TGTGCCAGCTTTCTAGGGGGAGGTACTGAAGCTTTCTTT.

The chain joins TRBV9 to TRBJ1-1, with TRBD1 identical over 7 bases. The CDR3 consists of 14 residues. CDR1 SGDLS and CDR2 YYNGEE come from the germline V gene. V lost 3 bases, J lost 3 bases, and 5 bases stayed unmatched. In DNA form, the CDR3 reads TGTGCCAGCAGCGCAAGACAGGGAGACACTGAAGCTTTCTTT. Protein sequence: CASSARQGDTEAFF.

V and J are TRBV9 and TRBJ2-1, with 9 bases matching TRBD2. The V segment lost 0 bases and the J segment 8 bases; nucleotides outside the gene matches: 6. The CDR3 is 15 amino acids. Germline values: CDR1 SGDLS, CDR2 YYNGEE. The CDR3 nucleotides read TGTGCCAGCAGCGTAGACTTAGCGGGGGTGGATGAGCAGTTCTTC. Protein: CASSVDLAGVDEQFF.

The CDR3 region is CASSLSGTATSGNTIYF. CDR3 DNA: TGTGCCAGCAGTTTATCGGGGACCGCGACCTCTGGAAACACCATATATTTT. V gene TRBV27 combines with J gene TRBJ1-3; tentatively, D is TRBD1 (5 bases). V lost 0 bases and J 0 bases, leaving 12 bases between the germline ends. CDR3 length: 17 residues. Per the germline V gene, CDR1 is MNHEY and CDR2 is SMNVEV (reference sequence).

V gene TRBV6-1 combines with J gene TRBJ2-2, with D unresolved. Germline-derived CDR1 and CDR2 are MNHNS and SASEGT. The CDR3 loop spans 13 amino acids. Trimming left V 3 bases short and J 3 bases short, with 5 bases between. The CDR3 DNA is TGTGCCAGCAGTGACGCGTACACCGGGGAGCTGTTTTTT. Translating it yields CASSDAYTGELFF.